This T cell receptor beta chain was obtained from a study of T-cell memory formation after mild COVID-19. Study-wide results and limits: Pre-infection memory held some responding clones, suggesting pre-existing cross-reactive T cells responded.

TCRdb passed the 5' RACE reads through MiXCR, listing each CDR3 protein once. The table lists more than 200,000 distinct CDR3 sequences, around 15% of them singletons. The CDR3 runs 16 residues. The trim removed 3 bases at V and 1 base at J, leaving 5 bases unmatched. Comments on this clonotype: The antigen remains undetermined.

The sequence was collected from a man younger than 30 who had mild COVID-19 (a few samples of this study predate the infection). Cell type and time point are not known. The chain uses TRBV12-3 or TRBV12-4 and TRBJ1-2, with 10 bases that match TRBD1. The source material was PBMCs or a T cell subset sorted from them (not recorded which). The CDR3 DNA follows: TGTGCCAGCAGTTTTCGGGACAGGGGAGTTAACTATGGCTACACCTTC. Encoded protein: CASSFRDRGVNYGYTF.